This T cell receptor beta chain was identified during a study of long-term antiretroviral therapy in people with HIV. Run at survey level, the immunoSEQ assay was version v3.0. Per-sample targets for sequencing were roughly 35,000-50,000 T-cell genomes. Profiling relied on immunoSEQ multiplex PCR, and the TCRdb table lists in-frame clones only, not all of them. Among 20,000 to 25,000 clones listed, over 80% were seen once. Remarks on this clone: Its specificity is not known.

Study-level points and caveats: Blood dating 2004 to 2017 may reflect older ART regimens.

The CDR3 runs to 13 residues. Germline V gene data show CDR1 as SGHTA and CDR2 as FQGNSA. The V segment lost 5 bases and the J segment 4 bases; nucleotides outside the gene matches: 5. This receptor was identified in a woman aged 40 to 50 with HIV. This sample comprised unsorted PBMCs, obtained 1.2 years after starting antiretroviral therapy. This chain connects TRBV7-2 to TRBJ2-7; 7 nucleotides match TRBD1. CDR3 nucleotides: TGTGCCAGCAGCCTCATACAGGGGTACGAGCAGTACTTC. This gives the protein CASSLIQGYEQYF.